The rows below give T cell receptor beta chains drawn from one sample of a study of CD8+ T cells in alopecia areata. Produced via immunoSEQ multiplex PCR; TCRdb's table is partial and in-frame only. Here the sample spans about 42,000 clones, around 71% being singletons. The material sequenced was CD8+ T cells sorted from blood, taken at week 4, from a patient treated with tofacitinib. The receptors derive from a human donor with alopecia areata. The CDR3 runs from the conserved cysteine through the conserved F or W. The D gene is left open where the match is weak. Clone size, where shown, is once, few, many, or a class for clones that have expanded.

TRBV10-2	NA	TRBJ2-7	few	CASSEGLGYEQYF	TGCGCCAGCAGTGAGGGACTGGGCTACGAGCAGTACTTC
TRBV19	TRBD1	TRBJ2-7	few	CASSPGTGAYEQYF	TGTGCCAGTAGTCCCGGGACAGGGGCCTACGAGCAGTACTTC
TRBV7-8	NA	TRBJ2-7	NA	CASSLGPLTGNDYEQYF	TGTGCCAGCAGCTTAGGACCCCTAACAGGCAACGACTACGAGCAGTACTTC
TRBV6-5	NA	TRBJ2-1	many	CASSYVGDPNEQFF	TGTGCCAGCAGTTACGTGGGGGACCCCAATGAGCAGTTCTTC
TRBV13	TRBD1	TRBJ2-7	NA	CASSLRDRGPDEQYF	TGTGCCAGCAGCTTAAGGGACAGGGGGCCGGACGAGCAGTACTTC
TRBV2	TRBD2	TRBJ2-1	NA	CASSGAGVQFF	TGTGCCAGCAGTGGAGCGGGGGTGCAGTTCTTC
TRBV7-9	NA	TRBJ2-1	NA	CASSLGDTYNEQFF	TGTGCCAGCAGCTTGGGGGACACTTACAATGAGCAGTTCTTC
TRBV7-2	NA	TRBJ2-7	NA	CASAQGPTSSYEQYF	TGTGCCAGCGCTCAGGGACCTACAAGCTCCTACGAGCAGTACTTC
TRBV25-1	TRBD1	TRBJ2-7	NA	CASATGGKDEQYF	TGTGCCAGCGCGACAGGGGGGAAGGACGAGCAGTACTTC
TRBV30	TRBD1	TRBJ2-7	NA	CAWSPGQGSYEQYF	TGTGCCTGGAGTCCAGGACAGGGCTCCTACGAGCAGTACTTC
TRBV14	NA	TRBJ1-2	many	CASSPGSLGYTF	TGTGCCAGCAGCCCCGGGTCCCTGGGCTACACCTTC
TRBV15	NA	TRBJ2-1	NA	CATSRAGTEQFF	TGTGCCACCAGCAGAGCAGGAACTGAGCAGTTCTTC
TRBV5-5	NA	TRBJ1-2	NA	CASRPTRTDSYGYTF	TGTGCCAGCAGACCGACTAGGACAGACTCCTATGGCTACACCTTC
TRBV5-6	NA	TRBJ2-1	NA	CASGGTREQFF	TGTGCCAGCGGGGGGACGAGGGAGCAGTTCTTC
TRBV29-1	NA	TRBJ1-2	NA	CSVPAQGGYGYTF	TGCAGCGTTCCCGCACAGGGAGGCTATGGCTACACCTTC
TRBV5-8	TRBD1	TRBJ2-5	few	CASSLGGEETQYF	TGTGCCAGCAGCTTAGGGGGCGAAGAGACCCAGTACTTC
TRBV4-3	NA	TRBJ1-2	NA	CASSQERTAETYGYTF	TGCGCCAGCAGCCAAGAGAGGACAGCCGAAACTTATGGCTACACCTTC
TRBV19	TRBD1	TRBJ2-7	NA	CASTLTGTGVYEQYF	TGTGCCAGTACTCTCACCGGGACAGGGGTCTACGAGCAGTACTTC
TRBV30	NA	TRBJ1-1	NA	CAYSGRVDEAFF	TGTGCCTATTCGGGCAGGGTTGATGAAGCTTTCTTT
TRBV30	TRBD1	TRBJ2-7	once	CAWSTGQAYEQYF	TGTGCCTGGAGTACGGGACAGGCCTACGAGCAGTACTTC
TRBV6-5	NA	TRBJ2-7	NA	CASSDAREDDYEQYF	TGTGCCAGCAGCGACGCCAGGGAGGATGACTACGAGCAGTACTTC
TRBV27	NA	TRBJ2-1	NA	CASSGYNEQFF	TGTGCCAGCAGTGGGTACAATGAGCAGTTCTTC
TRBV29-1	TRBD1	TRBJ2-7	NA	CSVVTGDFSYEQYF	TGCAGCGTCGTTACAGGGGATTTCTCCTACGAGCAGTACTTC
TRBV7-3	NA	TRBJ1-6	NA	CASSLSYNSPLHF	TGTGCCAGCAGCTTATCCTATAATTCACCCCTCCACTTT
TRBV4-1	TRBD1	TRBJ2-3	NA	CASSQGWRGTGTTQYF	TGCGCCAGCAGCCAAGGGTGGCGGGGGACAGGGACAACGCAGTATTTT
TRBV4-3	TRBD1	TRBJ1-2	NA	CASSPGQGSNYGYTF	TGCGCCAGCAGCCCGGGACAGGGGTCAAACTATGGCTACACCTTC
TRBV4-3	NA	TRBJ2-3	NA	CASSQVETSTDTQYF	TGCGCCAGCAGCCAAGTGGAGACTAGCACAGATACGCAGTATTTT
TRBV29-1	NA	TRBJ2-7	NA	CSVEDEGTYEQYF	TGCAGCGTTGAAGATGAGGGAACCTACGAGCAGTACTTC
TRBV7-9	TRBD2	TRBJ2-3	few	CASSLTSGGADTQYF	TGTGCCAGCAGCTTAACGAGCGGGGGGGCAGATACGCAGTATTTT
TRBV6-4	NA	TRBJ2-3	NA	CASSEETTDTQYF	TGTGCCAGCAGTGAAGAAACGACAGATACGCAGTATTTT
TRBV11-1	TRBD1	TRBJ1-1	once	CASNSGGGNTEAFF	TGTGCCAGCAATTCAGGGGGAGGGAACACTGAAGCTTTCTTT
TRBV5-6	TRBD1	TRBJ2-3	NA	CASSWTGTASTDTQYF	TGTGCCAGCAGCTGGACCGGGACAGCTAGCACAGATACGCAGTATTTT